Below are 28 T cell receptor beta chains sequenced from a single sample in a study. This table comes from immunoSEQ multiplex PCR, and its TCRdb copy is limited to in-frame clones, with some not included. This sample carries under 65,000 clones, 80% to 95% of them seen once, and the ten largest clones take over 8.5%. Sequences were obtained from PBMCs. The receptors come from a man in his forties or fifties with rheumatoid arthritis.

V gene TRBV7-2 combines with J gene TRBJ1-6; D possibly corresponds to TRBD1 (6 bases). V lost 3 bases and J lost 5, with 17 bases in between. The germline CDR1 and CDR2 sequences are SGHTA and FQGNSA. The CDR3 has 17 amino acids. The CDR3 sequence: CASSFQAYREDNSPLHF. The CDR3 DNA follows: TGTGCCAGCAGCTTTCAGGCCTACAGGGAAGATAATTCACCCCTCCACTTT. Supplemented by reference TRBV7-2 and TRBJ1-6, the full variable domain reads GAGVSQSPSNKVTEKGKDVELRCDPISGHTALYWYRQSLGQGLEFLIYFQGNSAPDKSGLPSDRFSAERTGGSVSTLTIQRTQQEDSAVYLCASSFQAYREDNSPLHFGNGTRLTVT.

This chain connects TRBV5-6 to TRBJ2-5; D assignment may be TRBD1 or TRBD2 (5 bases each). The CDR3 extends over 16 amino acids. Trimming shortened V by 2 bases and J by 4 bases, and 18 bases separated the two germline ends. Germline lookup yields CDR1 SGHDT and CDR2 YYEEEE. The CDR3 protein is CASSLSRDGELETQYF. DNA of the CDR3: TGTGCCAGCAGCTTATCCCGGGACGGCGAGCTAGAGACCCAGTACTTC.

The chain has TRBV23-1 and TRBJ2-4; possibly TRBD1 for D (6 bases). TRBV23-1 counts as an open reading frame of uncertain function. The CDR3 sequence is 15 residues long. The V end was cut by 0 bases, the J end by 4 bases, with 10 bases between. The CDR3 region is CASSQSSQGKNIQYF. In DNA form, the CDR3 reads TGCGCCAGCAGTCAATCATCACAGGGAAAAAACATTCAGTACTTC.

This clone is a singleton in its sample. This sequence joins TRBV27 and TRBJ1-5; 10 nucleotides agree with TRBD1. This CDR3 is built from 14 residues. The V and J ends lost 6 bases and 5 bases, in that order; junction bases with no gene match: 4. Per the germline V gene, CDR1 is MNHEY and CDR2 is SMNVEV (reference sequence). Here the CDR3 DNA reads TGTGCCAGCAGGCGGGACAGGGGCGATCAGCCCCAGCATTTT. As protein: CASRRDRGDQPQHF.

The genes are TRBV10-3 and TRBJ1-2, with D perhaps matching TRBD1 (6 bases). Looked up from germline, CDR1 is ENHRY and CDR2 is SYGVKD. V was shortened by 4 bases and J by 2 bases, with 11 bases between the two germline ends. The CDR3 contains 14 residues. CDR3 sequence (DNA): TGTGCCATCAGTGGAAGGGACAAAAACTATGGCTACACCTTC. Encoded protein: CAISGRDKNYGYTF.

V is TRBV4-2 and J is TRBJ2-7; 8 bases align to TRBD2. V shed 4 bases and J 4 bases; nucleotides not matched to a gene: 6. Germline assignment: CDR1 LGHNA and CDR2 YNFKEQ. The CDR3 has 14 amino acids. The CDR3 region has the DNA TGTGCCAGCAGCCCCTACCCGGGGGGGTACGAGCAGTACTTC. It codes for CASSPYPGGYEQYF.

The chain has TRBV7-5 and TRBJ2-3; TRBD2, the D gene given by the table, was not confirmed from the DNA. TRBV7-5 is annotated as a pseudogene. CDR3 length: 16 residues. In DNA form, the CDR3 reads TGTGCCAGAAGCTTAGGGGTAGCGGGAGTCACAGATACGCAGTATTTT. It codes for CARSLGVAGVTDTQYF.

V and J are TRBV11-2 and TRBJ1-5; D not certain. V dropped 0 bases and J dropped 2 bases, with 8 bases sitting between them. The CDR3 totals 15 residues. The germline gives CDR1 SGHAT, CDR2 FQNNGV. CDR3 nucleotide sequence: TGTGCCAGCAGCTTAGACGGGTTGGGCAATCAGCCCCAGCATTTT. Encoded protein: CASSLDGLGNQPQHF.

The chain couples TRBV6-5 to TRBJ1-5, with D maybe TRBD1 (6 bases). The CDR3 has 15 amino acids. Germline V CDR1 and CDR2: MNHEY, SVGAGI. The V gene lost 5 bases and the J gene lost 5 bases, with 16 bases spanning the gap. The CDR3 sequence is CASSPDRRDYQPQHF. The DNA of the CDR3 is TGTGCCAGCAGTCCCGACAGGAGGGATTATCAGCCCCAGCATTTT.

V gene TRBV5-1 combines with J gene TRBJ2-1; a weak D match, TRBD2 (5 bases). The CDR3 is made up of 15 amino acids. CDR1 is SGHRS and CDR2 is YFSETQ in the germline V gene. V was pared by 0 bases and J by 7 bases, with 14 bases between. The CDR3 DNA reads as TGCGCCAGCAGCTTGGATCCCGGGGTGGGGAATGAGCAGTTCTTC. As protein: CASSLDPGVGNEQFF.

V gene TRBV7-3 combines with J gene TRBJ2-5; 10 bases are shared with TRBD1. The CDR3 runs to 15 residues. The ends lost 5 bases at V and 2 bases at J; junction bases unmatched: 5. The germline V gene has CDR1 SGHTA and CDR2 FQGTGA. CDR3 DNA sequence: TGTGCCAGCAGCCCTGGGACAGGGGATCAAGAGACCCAGTACTTC. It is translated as CASSPGTGDQETQYF.

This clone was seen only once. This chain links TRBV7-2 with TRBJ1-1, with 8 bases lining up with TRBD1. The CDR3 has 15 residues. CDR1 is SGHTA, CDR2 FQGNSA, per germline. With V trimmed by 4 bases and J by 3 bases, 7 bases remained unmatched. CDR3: CASSYPTGDDTEAFF. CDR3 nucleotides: TGTGCCAGCAGCTATCCGACAGGGGATGACACTGAAGCTTTCTTT.

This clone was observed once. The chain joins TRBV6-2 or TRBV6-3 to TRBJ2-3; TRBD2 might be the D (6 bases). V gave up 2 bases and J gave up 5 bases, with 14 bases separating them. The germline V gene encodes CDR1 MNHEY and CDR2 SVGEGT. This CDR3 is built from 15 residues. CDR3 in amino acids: CASSYGGTHLDTQYF. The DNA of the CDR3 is TGTGCCAGCAGTTACGGAGGGACCCACTTAGATACGCAGTATTTT.

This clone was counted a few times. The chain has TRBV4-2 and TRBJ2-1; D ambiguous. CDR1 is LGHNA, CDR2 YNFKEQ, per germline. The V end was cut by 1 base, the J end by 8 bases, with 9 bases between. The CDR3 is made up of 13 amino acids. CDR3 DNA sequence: TGTGCCAGCAGCCAAGTGGTGTCGGATGAGCAGTTCTTC. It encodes CASSQVVSDEQFF.

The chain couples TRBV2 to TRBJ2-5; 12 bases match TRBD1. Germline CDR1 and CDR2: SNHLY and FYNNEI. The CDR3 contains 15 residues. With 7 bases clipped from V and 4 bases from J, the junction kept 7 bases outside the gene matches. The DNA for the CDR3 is TGTGCCAGCAATAATGGGACAGGGGGCCGAGAGACCCAGTACTTC. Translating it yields CASNNGTGGRETQYF.

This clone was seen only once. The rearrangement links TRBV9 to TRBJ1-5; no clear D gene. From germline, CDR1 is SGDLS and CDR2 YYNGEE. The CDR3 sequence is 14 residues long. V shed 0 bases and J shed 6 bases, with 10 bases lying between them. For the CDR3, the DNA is TGTGCCAGCAGCGTAGAGGAGTTTAGTCAGCCCCAGCATTTT. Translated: CASSVEEFSQPQHF.

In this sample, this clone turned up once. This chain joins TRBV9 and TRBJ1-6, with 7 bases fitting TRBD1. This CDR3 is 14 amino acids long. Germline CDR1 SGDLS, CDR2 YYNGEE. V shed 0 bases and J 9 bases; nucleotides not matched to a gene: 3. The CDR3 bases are TGTGCCAGCAGCGTAGACAGGGGATCTTCACCCCTCCACTTT. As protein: CASSVDRGSSPLHF.

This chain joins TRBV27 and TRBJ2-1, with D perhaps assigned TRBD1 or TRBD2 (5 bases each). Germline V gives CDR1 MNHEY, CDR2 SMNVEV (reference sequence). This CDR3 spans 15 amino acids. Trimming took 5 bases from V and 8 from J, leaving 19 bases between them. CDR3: CASSPGTTPLDEQFF. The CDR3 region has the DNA TGTGCCAGCAGTCCCGGGACCACCCCCTTGGATGAGCAGTTCTTC.

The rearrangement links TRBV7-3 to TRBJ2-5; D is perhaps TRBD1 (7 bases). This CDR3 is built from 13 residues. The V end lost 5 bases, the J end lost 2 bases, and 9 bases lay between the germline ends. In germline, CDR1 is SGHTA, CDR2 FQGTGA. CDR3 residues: CASSAGQQETQYF. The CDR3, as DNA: TGTGCCAGCAGCGCGGGACAGCAAGAGACCCAGTACTTC.

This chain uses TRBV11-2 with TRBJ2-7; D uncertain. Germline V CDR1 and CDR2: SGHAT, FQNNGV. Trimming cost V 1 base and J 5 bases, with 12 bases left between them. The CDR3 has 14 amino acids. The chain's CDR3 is CASSLVLNSNEQYF. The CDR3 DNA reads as TGTGCCAGCAGCTTAGTTTTGAACAGCAACGAGCAGTACTTC. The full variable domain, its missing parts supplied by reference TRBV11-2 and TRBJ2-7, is EAGVAQSPRYKIIEKRQSVAFWCNPISGHATLYWYQQILGQGPKLLIQFQNNGVVDDSQLPKDRFSAERLKGVDSTLKIQPAKLEDSAVYLCASSLVLNSNEQYFGPGTRLTVT.

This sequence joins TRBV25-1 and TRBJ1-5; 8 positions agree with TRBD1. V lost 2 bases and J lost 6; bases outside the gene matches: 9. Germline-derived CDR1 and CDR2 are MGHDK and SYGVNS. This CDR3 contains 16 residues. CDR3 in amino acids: CASSEQGAGLGQPQHF. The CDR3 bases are TGTGCCAGCAGTGAACAGGGGGCTGGGTTAGGTCAGCCCCAGCATTTT.

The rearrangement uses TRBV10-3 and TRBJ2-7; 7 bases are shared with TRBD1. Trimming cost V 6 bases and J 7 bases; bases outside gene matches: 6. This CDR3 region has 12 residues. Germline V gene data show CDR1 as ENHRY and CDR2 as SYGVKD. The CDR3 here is CAIRGTAPEQYF. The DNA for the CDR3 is TGTGCCATCAGGGGGACAGCTCCGGAGCAGTACTTC.

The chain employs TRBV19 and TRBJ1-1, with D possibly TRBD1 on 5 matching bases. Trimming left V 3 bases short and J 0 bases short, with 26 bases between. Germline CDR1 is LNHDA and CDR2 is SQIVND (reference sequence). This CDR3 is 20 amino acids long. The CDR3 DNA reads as TGTGCCAGTAGTATCGGGGACCTTGACCTCGCGCGGGGAATGAACACTGAAGCTTTCTTT. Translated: CASSIGDLDLARGMNTEAFF.

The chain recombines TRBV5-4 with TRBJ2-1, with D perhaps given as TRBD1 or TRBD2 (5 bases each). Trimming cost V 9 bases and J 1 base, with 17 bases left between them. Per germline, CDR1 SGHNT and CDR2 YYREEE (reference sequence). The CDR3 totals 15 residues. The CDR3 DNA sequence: TGTGCCACCACAGATGGGGGAAGGTCCTACAATGAGCAGTTCTTC. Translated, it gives CATTDGGRSYNEQFF.

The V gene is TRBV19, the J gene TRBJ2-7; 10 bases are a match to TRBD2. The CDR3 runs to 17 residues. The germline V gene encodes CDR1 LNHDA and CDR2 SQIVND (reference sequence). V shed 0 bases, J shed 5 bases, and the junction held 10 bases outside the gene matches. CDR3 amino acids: CASSIDRSLAGADEQYF. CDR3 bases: TGTGCCAGTAGTATAGATCGGTCGCTAGCGGGAGCGGACGAGCAGTACTTC.

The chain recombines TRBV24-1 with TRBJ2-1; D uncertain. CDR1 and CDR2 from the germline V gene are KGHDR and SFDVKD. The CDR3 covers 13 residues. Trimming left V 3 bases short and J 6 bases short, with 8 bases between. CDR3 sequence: CATSDPTTNEQFF. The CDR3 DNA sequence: TGTGCCACCAGTGATCCTACTACCAATGAGCAGTTCTTC.

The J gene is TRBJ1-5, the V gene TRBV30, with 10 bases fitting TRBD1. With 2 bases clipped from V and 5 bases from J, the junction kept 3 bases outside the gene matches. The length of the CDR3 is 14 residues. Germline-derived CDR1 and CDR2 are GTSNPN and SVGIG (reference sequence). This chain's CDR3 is CAWSPGQGDQPQHF. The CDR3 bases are TGTGCCTGGAGTCCCGGACAGGGGGATCAGCCCCAGCATTTT.

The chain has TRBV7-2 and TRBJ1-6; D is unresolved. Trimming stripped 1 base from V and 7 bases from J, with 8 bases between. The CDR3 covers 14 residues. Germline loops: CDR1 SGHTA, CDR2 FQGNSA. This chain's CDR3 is CASSLGYGNSPLHF. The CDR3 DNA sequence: TGTGCCAGCAGCTTAGGTTACGGAAATTCACCCCTCCACTTT.